The clone carrying this TCR beta chain has a handful of counts. Its specificity is unknown. This record comes from a study of post-analysis software for immune sequencing data. Unique molecular identifiers were built into the TCR beta cDNA libraries. Each CDR3 protein is one row after TCRdb ran MiXCR on the PCR reads. The table lists roughly 600,000 distinct CDR3 sequences, about 40% of them singletons. The CDR3 loop spans 11 amino acids. V was trimmed by 8 bases and J by 4 bases, leaving 3 bases between them. Germline CDR1 SNHLY, CDR2 FYNNEI. Study results and limitations: Controls had lower frequencies than patients of roughly five TRBV segments, which included TRBV5-6, TRBV5-1 and TRBV20-1.

The V gene is TRBV2, the J gene TRBJ2-6, with D hard to call. Input material: blood. This receptor was identified in a girl aged 5-17 years with multiple sclerosis. CDR3: CASGGANVLTF. The DNA for the CDR3 is TGTGCCAGCGGCGGGGCCAACGTCCTGACTTTC.